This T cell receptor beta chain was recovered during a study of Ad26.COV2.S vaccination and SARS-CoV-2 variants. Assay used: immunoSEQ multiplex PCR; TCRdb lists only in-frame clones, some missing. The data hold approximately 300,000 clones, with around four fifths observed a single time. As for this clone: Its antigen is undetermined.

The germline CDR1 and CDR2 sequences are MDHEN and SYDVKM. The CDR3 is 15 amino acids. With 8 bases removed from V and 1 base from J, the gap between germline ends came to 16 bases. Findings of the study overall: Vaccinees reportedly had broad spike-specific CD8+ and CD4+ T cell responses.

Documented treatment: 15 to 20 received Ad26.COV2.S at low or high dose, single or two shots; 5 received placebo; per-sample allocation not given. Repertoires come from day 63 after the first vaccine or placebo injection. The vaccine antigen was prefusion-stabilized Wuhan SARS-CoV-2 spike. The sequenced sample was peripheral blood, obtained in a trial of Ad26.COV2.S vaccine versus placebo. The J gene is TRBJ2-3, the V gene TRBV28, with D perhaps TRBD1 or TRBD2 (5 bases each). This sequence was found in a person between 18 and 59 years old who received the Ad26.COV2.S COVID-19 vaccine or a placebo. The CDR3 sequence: CASFRRGAGTDTQYF. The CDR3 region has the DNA TGTGCCAGCTTCCGACGGGGCGCGGGCACAGATACGCAGTATTTT.